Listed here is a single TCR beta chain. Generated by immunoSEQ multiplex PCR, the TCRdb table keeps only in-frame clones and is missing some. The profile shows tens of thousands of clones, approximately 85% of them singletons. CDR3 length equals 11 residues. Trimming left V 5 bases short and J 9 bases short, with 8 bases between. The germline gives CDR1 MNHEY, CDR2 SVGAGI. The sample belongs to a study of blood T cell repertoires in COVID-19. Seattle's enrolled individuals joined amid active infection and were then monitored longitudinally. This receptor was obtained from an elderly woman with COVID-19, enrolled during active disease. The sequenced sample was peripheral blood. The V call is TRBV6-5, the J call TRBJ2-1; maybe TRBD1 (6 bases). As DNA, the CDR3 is TGTGCCAGCAGTCCAGGGGTTGAGCAGTTCTTC. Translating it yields CASSPGVEQFF.